A selection of T cell receptor beta chains follows, all from one sample in a study of early T cells in non-severe SARS-CoV-2 infection. TCRdb passed the 5' RACE reads through MiXCR, listing each CDR3 protein once. Of 40,000 to 55,000 distinct CDR3 sequences in the sample, about a quarter were seen once. The sequencing used whole blood, collected at baseline. These receptors were collected from an adult who was a healthcare worker with PCR-confirmed SARS-CoV-2 infection or an uninfected control (not recorded which). The CDR3 runs from the conserved cysteine through the conserved F or W. D genes are given only for firm matches. Not every row has a clone size; where given, it reads once, few, many or a size class.

j_gene,d_gene,abundance,v_gene,CDR3nt,CDR3aa
TRBJ2-2,TRBD2,few,TRBV6-6,TGTGCCAGCAGCCTGGTTAGCGGGGGGGACGGGGGAACCGGGGAGCTGTTTTTT,CASSLVSGGDGGTGELFF
TRBJ2-7,TRBD1,NA,TRBV6-1,TGTGCCAGCAGTCCTAGGACAGGGGGAGACGAGCAGTACTTC,CASSPRTGGDEQYF
TRBJ1-2,NA,few,TRBV7-8,TGTGCCAGCAGCTTAGCGCTGGGCGCACAGTATGGCTACACCTTC,CASSLALGAQYGYTF
TRBJ1-5,NA,NA,TRBV4-3,TGCGCCAGCAGCCAGGACGGATCGAATCAGCCCCAGCATTTT,CASSQDGSNQPQHF
TRBJ1-2,NA,NA,TRBV5-1,TGCGCCAGCAGCTTCGAGGGGCCCACTTCCTATGGCTACACCTTC,CASSFEGPTSYGYTF
TRBJ1-3,NA,NA,TRBV25-1,TGTGCCAGCAGTGTAGCGGCGTTCGGAAACACCATATATTTT,CASSVAAFGNTIYF
TRBJ2-7,NA,NA,TRBV14,TGTGCCAGCAGCTTAAGGGGACATCCCGAGCAGTACTTC,CASSLRGHPEQYF
TRBJ2-6,NA,NA,TRBV5-1,TGCGCCAGCAGCCCAGGAGATATGAGCTCTGGGGCCAACGTCCTGACTTTC,CASSPGDMSSGANVLTF
TRBJ2-5,NA,few,TRBV7-6,TGTGCCAGCAGCTTAAAGGGCGGGGGCGTCGAGACCCAGTACTTC,CASSLKGGGVETQYF
TRBJ2-3,TRBD2,NA,TRBV20-1,TGCAGTGCTAGAGATCGCCCACTAGCGGGGGTTACTAGCACAGATACGCAGTATTTT,CSARDRPLAGVTSTDTQYF
TRBJ2-1,NA,once,TRBV7-2,TGTGCCAGCAGCGGGACGGGACTGCGTGCCGATGAGCAGTTCTTC,CASSGTGLRADEQFF
TRBJ2-3,TRBD1,NA,TRBV20-1,TGCAGTGCACTCACAGGGGGCGATTCTACAGATACGCAGTATTTT,CSALTGGDSTDTQYF
TRBJ2-5,TRBD2,NA,TRBV25-1,TGTGCCAGCAACTTAGCGGGCCAAGAGACCCAGTACTTC,CASNLAGQETQYF
TRBJ1-1,NA,NA,TRBV7-2,TGTGCCAGCAGCCGGGACACGGCTTTGAAGAGAGCTTTCTTT,CASSRDTALKRAFF
TRBJ2-3,TRBD2,NA,TRBV6-1,TGTGCCAGCAGTGACAGGACTAGCGGCCGCTTCGGGCAGTATTTT,CASSDRTSGRFGQYF
TRBJ1-1,NA,NA,TRBV25-1,TGTGCCAGCAGTGAACCCGGGGGCTCCGTCTTT,CASSEPGGSVF
TRBJ2-7,NA,few,TRBV6-6,TGTGCCAGCAGTTACTCAGGGCAGCGTACCTACGAGCAGTACTTC,CASSYSGQRTYEQYF
TRBJ2-3,NA,NA,TRBV6-2/TRBV6-3,TGTGCCAGCATCGGAGGGGGCGTAGAGGGCCGGAAAGATACGCAGTATTTT,CASIGGGVEGRKDTQYF
TRBJ2-3,NA,few,TRBV7-9,TGTGCCAGCAGTCCTCAGACAGGCCCAGATACGCAGTATTTT,CASSPQTGPDTQYF
TRBJ1-1,NA,NA,TRBV6-6,TGTGCCAGCACCACCAGAAAGGACACTGAAGCTTTCTTT,CASTTRKDTEAFF
TRBJ2-5,TRBD2,NA,TRBV10-3,TGTGCCATCAGTGGCGGGGGAAACCAGTACTTC,CAISGGGNQYF
TRBJ2-1,NA,NA,TRBV7-6,TGTGCCAGCAGCTCCCGAGGGGCAGGGCTGAATGAGCAGTTCTTC,CASSSRGAGLNEQFF
TRBJ2-7,NA,few,TRBV5-1,TGCGCCAGCAGCTTGGCCGGAACCTACGAGCAGTACTTC,CASSLAGTYEQYF
TRBJ1-6,NA,once,TRBV27,TGTGCCAGCAGTTCGAATCCGACAGTAAGATCACCCCTCCACTTT,CASSSNPTVRSPLHF
TRBJ2-2,TRBD2,few,TRBV7-6,TGTGCCAGCAGCTTAGCGGCGGGGGTAGTGACCGGGGAGCTGTTTTTT,CASSLAAGVVTGELFF
TRBJ2-7,TRBD1,NA,TRBV27,TGTGCCAGCCGGGACAGGGGTTACGAGCAGTACTTC,CASRDRGYEQYF
TRBJ1-3,TRBD1,few,TRBV7-2,TGTGCCAGCAGCTTAAAAGGGGGCGGGTCTGGAAACACCATATATTTT,CASSLKGGGSGNTIYF
TRBJ2-6,TRBD1,NA,TRBV27,TGTGCCAGCAGTGCCCGAGACAGGGCTGGGGCCAACGTCCTGACTTTC,CASSARDRAGANVLTF
TRBJ1-2,NA,NA,TRBV2,TGTGCCAGCAGTGAAGCAGGAGGGGCGTCCTATGGCTACACCTTC,CASSEAGGASYGYTF
TRBJ1-2,NA,NA,TRBV18,TGTGCCAGCTCACCGGAGGCTAACTATGGCTACACCTTC,CASSPEANYGYTF
TRBJ2-3,NA,NA,TRBV5-1,TGCGCCAGCAGCTTGGTTCCCGAAGATACGCAGTATTTT,CASSLVPEDTQYF
TRBJ2-3,TRBD2,NA,TRBV2,TGTGCCAGCATGGGGACTAGCGGATTCACAGATACGCAGTATTTT,CASMGTSGFTDTQYF
TRBJ1-2,NA,NA,TRBV27,TGTGCCAGCAGCCCAGGTTATGGCTACACCTTC,CASSPGYGYTF
TRBJ2-6,NA,NA,TRBV10-2,TGCGCCAGCAGTGATATACTCTCCTCTGGGGCCAACGTCCTGACTTTC,CASSDILSSGANVLTF
TRBJ2-2,NA,NA,TRBV7-6,TGTGCCAGCAGCTTAGTTTCGGGGTCCGGGGAGCTGTTTTTT,CASSLVSGSGELFF
TRBJ1-2,NA,few,TRBV10-3,TGTGCCATCAGACCGAACGGGGGTGATGGCTACACCTTC,CAIRPNGGDGYTF
TRBJ1-2,TRBD1,NA,TRBV29-1,TGCAGCGTTGAGGGACCGACAGGGGTTAATGGCTACACCTTC,CSVEGPTGVNGYTF
TRBJ2-7,NA,few,TRBV11-2,TGTGCCAGCAACCCAGGCTGGGGGTACGAGCAGTACTTC,CASNPGWGYEQYF
TRBJ1-5,NA,many,TRBV19,TGTGCCAGTAGCGACGGCCCCTATAGCAATCAGCCCCAGCATTTT,CASSDGPYSNQPQHF
TRBJ1-1,NA,few,TRBV13,TGTGCCAGCAGCTACAGGGTGAACACTGAAGCTTTCTTT,CASSYRVNTEAFF
TRBJ1-2,NA,many,TRBV18,TGTGCCAGCTCACCAGAGCACTTTAGGGGCTACACCTTC,CASSPEHFRGYTF
TRBJ1-2,NA,many,TRBV6-2/TRBV6-3,TGTGCCAGCAGTGGGAGTCGCGAATTCTATGGCTACACCTTC,CASSGSREFYGYTF
TRBJ2-4,TRBD2,few,TRBV3-1,TGTGCCAGCAGCCCGGGACTAGCGGGGGGGCGGAACATTCAGTACTTC,CASSPGLAGGRNIQYF
TRBJ2-2,TRBD2,NA,TRBV9,TGTGCCAGCGACGAACGGGGGGACCAAGACACCGGGGAGCTGTTTTTT,CASDERGDQDTGELFF
TRBJ1-2,NA,NA,TRBV15,TGTGCCACCAGCCGTCCGAGGTATGGCTACACCTTC,CATSRPRYGYTF
TRBJ2-2,TRBD1,many,TRBV20-1,TGCAGTGCTAGATCGGGGACAGGGAACACCGGGGAGCTGTTTTTT,CSARSGTGNTGELFF
TRBJ1-1,NA,NA,TRBV2,TGTGCCAGCAGCGTGACCCTGGGGGGTGAAGCTTTCTTT,CASSVTLGGEAFF
TRBJ2-3,NA,NA,TRBV7-9,TGTGCCAGCAGCTTAGGAAGGGGAGATACGCAGTATTTT,CASSLGRGDTQYF
TRBJ1-5,NA,NA,TRBV27,TGTGCCAACAGTTTTGTGGGAGGTCAGCCCCAGCATTTT,CANSFVGGQPQHF
TRBJ2-3,TRBD1,NA,TRBV20-1,TGCAGTGCTAGGGACAGGGTTTTACCAGATACGCAGTATTTT,CSARDRVLPDTQYF
TRBJ1-1,TRBD1,few,TRBV5-1,TGCGCCAGCAGCTTGGGACAGACAGGGGACGCTGAAGCTTTCTTT,CASSLGQTGDAEAFF
TRBJ2-5,TRBD1,NA,TRBV7-6,TGTGCCAGCAGCTCCCGCGGACAGGGTGGAGAGACCCAGTACTTC,CASSSRGQGGETQYF
TRBJ2-1,NA,few,TRBV4-2,TGTGCCAGCAGCCAAGACTTTACGAATGAGCAGTTCTTC,CASSQDFTNEQFF